This T cell receptor (beta chain) emerged from a study of CD8 T cells in Susac syndrome. The authors reverse transcribed roughly 0.5 to 1 ug RNA with random hexamers. TCRdb ran MiXCR on the immunoSEQ multiplex PCR reads and lists one entry per CDR3 protein. The sample shows some 150,000 distinct CDR3 sequences, roughly 95% of them seen only once. TCR beta sequences were obtained from blood CD8+ and CD4+ T cells. V was pared by 5 bases and J by 2 bases, with 8 bases of the junction left unmatched. The germline CDR1 and CDR2 sequences are SEHNR and FQNEAQ (reference sequence). CDR3 length: 15 amino acids.

The rearrangement joins TRBV7-9 to TRBJ2-7; 8 bases are shared with TRBD1. The TCR sequence derives from a human donor in good health. The specimen was CD4+ T cells from PBMCs. Written as DNA, the CDR3 is TGTGCCAGCAGCCCGGGACAGGTGGGGACCTACGAGCAGTACTTC. It translates to CASSPGQVGTYEQYF.